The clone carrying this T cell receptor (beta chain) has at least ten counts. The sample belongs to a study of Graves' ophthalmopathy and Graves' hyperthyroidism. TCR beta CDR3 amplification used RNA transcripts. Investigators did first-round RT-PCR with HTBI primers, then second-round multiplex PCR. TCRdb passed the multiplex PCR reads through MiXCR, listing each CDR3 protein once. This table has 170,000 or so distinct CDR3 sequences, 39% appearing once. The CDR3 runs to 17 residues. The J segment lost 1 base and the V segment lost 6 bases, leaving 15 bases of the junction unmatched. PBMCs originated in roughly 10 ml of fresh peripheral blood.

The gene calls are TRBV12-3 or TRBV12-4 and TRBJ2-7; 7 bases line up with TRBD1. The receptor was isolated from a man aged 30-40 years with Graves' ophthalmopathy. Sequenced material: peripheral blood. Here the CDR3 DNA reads TGTGCCAGCAGCTCCATAAGACCGGGACAGAGATCCTACGAGCAGTACTTC. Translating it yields CASSSIRPGQRSYEQYF.